This TCR beta chain was identified during a study of T cell responses to AZD1222 COVID-19 vaccine. Study results and limitations: White British people made up most donors, females outnumbered males, and clonal diversity was possibly underestimated. Repertoire collection took place solely once the T cell response had peaked. The CD4 TCRs associated with vaccination extended across spike and predominated at 160-218 and 743-854. Increases in Spike-specific TCR breadth and depth were seen after two AZD1222 doses.

V gave up 0 bases and J gave up 1 base, with 9 bases separating them. The CDR3 runs 15 residues. Germline V lookup: CDR1 SGHDT, CDR2 YYEEEE. Regarding this clone: The antigen is undetermined.

The repertoire was sequenced with immunoSEQ multiplex PCR; TCRdb's copy has only in-frame clones and lacks some. Among 150,000 to 170,000 clones, roughly nine tenths were seen once, and the ten largest hold about 5.5%. The TCR sequence derives from an adult in good health. This chain joins TRBV5-6 and TRBJ2-3; TRBD2 is a possible D gene (5 bases). The sequencing used peripheral blood, collected on day 0 of MenACWY control vaccination. The chain's CDR3 is CASSLERVGTDTQYF. The CDR3 DNA follows: TGTGCCAGCAGCTTGGAGAGGGTTGGCACAGATACGCAGTATTTT.